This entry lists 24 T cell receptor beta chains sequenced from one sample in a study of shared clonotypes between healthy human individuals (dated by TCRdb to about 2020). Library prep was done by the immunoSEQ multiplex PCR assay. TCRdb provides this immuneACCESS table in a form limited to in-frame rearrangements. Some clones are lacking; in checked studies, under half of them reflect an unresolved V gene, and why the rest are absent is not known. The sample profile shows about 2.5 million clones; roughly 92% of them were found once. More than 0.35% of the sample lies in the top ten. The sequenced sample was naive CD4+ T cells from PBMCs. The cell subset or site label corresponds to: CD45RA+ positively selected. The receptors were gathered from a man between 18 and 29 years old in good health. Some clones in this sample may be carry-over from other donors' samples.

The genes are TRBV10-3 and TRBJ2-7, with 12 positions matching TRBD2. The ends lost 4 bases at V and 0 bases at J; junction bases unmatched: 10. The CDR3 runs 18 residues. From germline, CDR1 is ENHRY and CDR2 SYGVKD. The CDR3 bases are TGTGCCATCAGTGGAGCTAGCGGGAGGGTTCCGAGCTCCTACGAGCAGTACTTC. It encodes CAISGASGRVPSSYEQYF.

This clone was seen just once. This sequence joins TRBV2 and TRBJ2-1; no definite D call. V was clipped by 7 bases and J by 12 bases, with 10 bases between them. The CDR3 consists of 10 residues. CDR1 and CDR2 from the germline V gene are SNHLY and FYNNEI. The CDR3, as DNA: TGTGCCAGCACCCTGAAGGGGCAGTTCTTC. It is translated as CASTLKGQFF.

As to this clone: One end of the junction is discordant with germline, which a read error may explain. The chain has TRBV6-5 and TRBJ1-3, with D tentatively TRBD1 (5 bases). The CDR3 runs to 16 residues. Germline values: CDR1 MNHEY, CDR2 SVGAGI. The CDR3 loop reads CASSYAAAGPGNTIYF. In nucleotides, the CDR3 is TGTGCCAGCAGTTACGCAGCGGCAGGGCCTGGTAACACCATATATTTT.

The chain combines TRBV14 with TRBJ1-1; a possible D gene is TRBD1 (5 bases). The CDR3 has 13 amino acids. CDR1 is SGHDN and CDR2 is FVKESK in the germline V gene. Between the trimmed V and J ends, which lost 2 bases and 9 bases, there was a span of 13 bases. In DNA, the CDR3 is TGTGCCAGCAGCCAACCACAGGCTAGGAAAGCTTTCTTT. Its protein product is CASSQPQARKAFF.

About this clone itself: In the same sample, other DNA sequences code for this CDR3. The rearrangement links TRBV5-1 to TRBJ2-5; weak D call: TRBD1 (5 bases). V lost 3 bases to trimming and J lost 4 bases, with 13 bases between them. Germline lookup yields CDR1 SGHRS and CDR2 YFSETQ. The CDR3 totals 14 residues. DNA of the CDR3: TGCGCCAGCAGCTCCCTCGGTAGGGGAGAGACCCAGTACTTC. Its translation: CASSSLGRGETQYF.

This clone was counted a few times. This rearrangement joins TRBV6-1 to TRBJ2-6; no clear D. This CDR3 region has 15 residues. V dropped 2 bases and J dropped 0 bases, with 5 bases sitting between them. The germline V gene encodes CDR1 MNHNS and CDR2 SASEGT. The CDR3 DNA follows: TGTGCCAGCAGTGAACAACCCTCTGGGGCCAACGTCCTGACTTTC. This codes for CASSEQPSGANVLTF.

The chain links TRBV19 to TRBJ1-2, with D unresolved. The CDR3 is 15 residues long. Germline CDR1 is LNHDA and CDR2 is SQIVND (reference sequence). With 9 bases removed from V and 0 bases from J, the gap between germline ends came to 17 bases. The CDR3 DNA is TGTGCCAGCCACCTCGTCGGATCCTCTAACTATGGCTACACCTTC. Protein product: CASHLVGSSNYGYTF.

The CDR3 reads CASSLAPRDYSEAFF. In DNA form, the CDR3 reads TGTGCCAGCAGCTTAGCCCCGCGAGATTATTCTGAAGCTTTCTTT. This chain links TRBV11-1 with TRBJ1-1; D is unresolved. V was clipped by 0 bases and J by 6 bases, with 14 bases between them. From germline, CDR1 is SGHAT and CDR2 FQDESV (reference sequence). This CDR3 region has 15 residues. Using reference TRBV11-1 and TRBJ1-1 for the parts outside the CDR3, the full variable domain is EAEVAQSPRYKITEKSQAVAFWCDPISGHATLYWYRQILGQGPELLVQFQDESVVDDSQLPKDRFSAERLKGVDSTLKIQPAELGDSAMYLCASSLAPRDYSEAFFGQGTRLTVV.

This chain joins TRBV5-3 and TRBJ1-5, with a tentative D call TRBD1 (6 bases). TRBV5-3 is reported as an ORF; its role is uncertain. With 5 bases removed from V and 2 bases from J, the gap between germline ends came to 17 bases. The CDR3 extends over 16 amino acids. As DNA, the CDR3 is TGTGCCAGAAGGCAGGCCTCCAGGGGAGGCAATCAGCCCCAGCATTTT. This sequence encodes CARRQASRGGNQPQHF.

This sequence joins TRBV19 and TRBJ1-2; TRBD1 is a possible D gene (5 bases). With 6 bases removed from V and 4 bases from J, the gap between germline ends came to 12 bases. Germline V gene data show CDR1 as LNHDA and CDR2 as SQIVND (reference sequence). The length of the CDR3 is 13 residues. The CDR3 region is CASRSQAIYGYTF. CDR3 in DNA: TGTGCCAGTAGGTCACAGGCGATCTATGGCTACACCTTC.

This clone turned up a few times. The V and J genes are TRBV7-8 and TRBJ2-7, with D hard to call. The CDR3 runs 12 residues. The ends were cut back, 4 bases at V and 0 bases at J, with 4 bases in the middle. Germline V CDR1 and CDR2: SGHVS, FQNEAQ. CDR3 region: CASSSSSYEQYF. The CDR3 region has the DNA TGTGCCAGCAGCTCCAGCTCCTACGAGCAGTACTTC.

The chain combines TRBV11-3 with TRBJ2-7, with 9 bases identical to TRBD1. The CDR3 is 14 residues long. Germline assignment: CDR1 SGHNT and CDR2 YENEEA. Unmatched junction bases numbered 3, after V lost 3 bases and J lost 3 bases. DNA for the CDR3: TGTGCCAGCAGCTTCCAGGACAGGGGCTACGAGCAGTACTTC. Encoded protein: CASSFQDRGYEQYF.

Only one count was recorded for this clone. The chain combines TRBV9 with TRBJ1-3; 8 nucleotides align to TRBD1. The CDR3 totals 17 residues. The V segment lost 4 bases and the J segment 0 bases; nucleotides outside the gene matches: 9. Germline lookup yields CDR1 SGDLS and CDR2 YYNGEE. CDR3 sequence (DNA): TGTGCCAGCAGCCCCCAAGGACAGGGATACTCTGGAAACACCATATATTTT. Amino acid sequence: CASSPQGQGYSGNTIYF.

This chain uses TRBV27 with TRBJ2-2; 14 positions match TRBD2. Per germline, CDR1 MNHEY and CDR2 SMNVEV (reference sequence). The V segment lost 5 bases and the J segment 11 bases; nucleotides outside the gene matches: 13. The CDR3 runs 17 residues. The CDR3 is CASSVVPGTSGSVELFF. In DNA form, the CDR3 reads TGTGCCAGCAGTGTGGTCCCCGGGACTAGCGGGAGTGTAGAGCTGTTTTTT.

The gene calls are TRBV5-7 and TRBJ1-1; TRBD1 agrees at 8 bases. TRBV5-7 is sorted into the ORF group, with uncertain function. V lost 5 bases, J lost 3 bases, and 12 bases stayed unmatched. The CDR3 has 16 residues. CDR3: CASSCKTRGRHTEAFF. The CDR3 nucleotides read TGTGCCAGCAGTTGTAAAACCAGGGGGCGGCACACTGAAGCTTTCTTT.

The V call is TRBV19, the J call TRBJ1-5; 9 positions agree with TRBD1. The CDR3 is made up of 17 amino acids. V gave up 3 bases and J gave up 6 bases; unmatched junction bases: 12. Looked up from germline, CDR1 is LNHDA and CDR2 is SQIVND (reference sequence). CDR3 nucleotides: TGTGCCAGTAGTATGACTACACGAGACAGGGGGGGTCAGCCCCAGCATTTT. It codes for CASSMTTRDRGGQPQHF.

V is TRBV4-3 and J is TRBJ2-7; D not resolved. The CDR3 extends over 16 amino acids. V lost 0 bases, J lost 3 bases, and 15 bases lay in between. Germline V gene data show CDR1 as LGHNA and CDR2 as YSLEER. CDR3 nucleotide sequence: TGCGCCAGCAGCCAAGATTTAAGGTCGACGAGCTACGAGCAGTACTTC. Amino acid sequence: CASSQDLRSTSYEQYF.

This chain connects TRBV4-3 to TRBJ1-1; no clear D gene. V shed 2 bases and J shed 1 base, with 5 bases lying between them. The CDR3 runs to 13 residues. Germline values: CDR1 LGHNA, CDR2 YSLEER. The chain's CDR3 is CASSQFENTEAFF. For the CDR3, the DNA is TGCGCCAGCAGCCAATTTGAGAACACTGAAGCTTTCTTT.

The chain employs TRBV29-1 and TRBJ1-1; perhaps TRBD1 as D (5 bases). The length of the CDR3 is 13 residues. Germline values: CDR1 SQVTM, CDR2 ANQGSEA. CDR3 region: CSGGDPGYTEAFF. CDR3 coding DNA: TGCAGTGGGGGGGATCCCGGGTACACTGAAGCTTTCTTT.

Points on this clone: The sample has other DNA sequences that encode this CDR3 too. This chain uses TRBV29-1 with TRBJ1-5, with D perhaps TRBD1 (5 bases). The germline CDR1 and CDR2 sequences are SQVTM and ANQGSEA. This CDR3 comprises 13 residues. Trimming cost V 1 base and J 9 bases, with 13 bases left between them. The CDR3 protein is CSVEGGPGRPQHF. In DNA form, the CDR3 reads TGCAGCGTTGAAGGGGGCCCGGGGAGGCCCCAGCATTTT.

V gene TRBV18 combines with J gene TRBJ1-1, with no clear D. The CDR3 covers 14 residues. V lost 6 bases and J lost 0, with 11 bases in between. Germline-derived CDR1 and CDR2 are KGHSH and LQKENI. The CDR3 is CASSLSDLNTEAFF. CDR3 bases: TGTGCCAGCTCCCTTTCGGACCTGAACACTGAAGCTTTCTTT.

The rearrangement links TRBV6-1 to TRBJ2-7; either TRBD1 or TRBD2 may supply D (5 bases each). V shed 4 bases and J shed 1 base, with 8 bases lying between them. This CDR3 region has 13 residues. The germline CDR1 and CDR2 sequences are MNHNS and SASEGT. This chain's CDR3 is CASSGGVSYEQYF. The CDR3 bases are TGTGCCAGCAGTGGAGGGGTATCCTACGAGCAGTACTTC.

CDR3 nucleotide sequence: TGTGCCAGCAGCTTAAGTCGGGTACCGGGACTAGCGGCTATCTCTGGGGCCAACGTCCTGACTTTC. Translated, it gives CASSLSRVPGLAAISGANVLTF. The gene calls are TRBV7-8 and TRBJ2-6, with 11 bases identical to TRBD2. The CDR3 loop spans 22 amino acids. CDR1 and CDR2 from the germline V gene are SGHVS and FQNEAQ. Unmatched junction bases numbered 15, after V lost 2 bases and J lost 0 bases.

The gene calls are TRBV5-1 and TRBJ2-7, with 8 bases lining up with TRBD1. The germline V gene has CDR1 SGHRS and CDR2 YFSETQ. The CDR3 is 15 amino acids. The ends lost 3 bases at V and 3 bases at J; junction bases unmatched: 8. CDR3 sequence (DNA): TGCGCCAGCAGCTACCCCGGGACAGGAAACTACGAGCAGTACTTC. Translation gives CASSYPGTGNYEQYF. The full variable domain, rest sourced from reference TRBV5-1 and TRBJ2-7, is KAGVTQTPRYLIKTRGQQVTLSCSPISGHRSVSWYQQTPGQGLQFLFEYFSETQRNKGNFPGRFSGRQFSNSRSEMNVSTLELGDSALYLCASSYPGTGNYEQYFGPGTRLTVT.